The 8 T cell receptor beta chains below were found in one sample sequenced in a study of molecular identifiers for immune sequencing clone quantification (dated by TCRdb to the late 2010s). Preparation of the library involved PCR. The data were produced on a NextSeq 500. TCRdb ran its own pipeline on the public reads, namely fastp trimming at Q25 and MiXCR clone calling, and kept in-frame beta chains. Rows are unified per CDR3 protein, each entry keeping the most common DNA and genes. This sample holds a few hundred thousand distinct CDR3 sequences; roughly 25% were observed only once. The ten largest make up just over 0.75% of the sample. Material: naive CD8+ T cells from blood, with Jurkat cell RNA spiked in. Taken with the paper, the label for cell subset or site translates to: FACS-sorted CD8+CD4-CCR7+CD45RA+ naive T cells. The receptor source for this set is a human donor in good health. Some libraries in this study had Jurkat cell RNA spiked in.

The chain links TRBV19 to TRBJ2-2; 10 positions match TRBD1. The germline V gene has CDR1 LNHDA and CDR2 SQIVND (reference sequence). The CDR3 is 15 amino acids. Trimming cost V 9 bases and J 3 bases; bases outside gene matches: 7. Written as DNA, the CDR3 is TGTGCCAGAGCCGGGACAGGGGATGACACCGGGGAGCTGTTTTTT. Its translation is CARAGTGDDTGELFF.

The chain employs TRBV15 and TRBJ1-3; D unclear. The CDR3 contains 15 residues. Trimming removed 6 bases from V and 1 base from J, with 13 bases in between. CDR1 and CDR2 (germline): LNHNV, YYDKDF (reference sequence). In DNA form, the CDR3 reads TGTGCCACCAGGAGGGATCGGACGTCTGGAAACACCATATATTTT. It codes for CATRRDRTSGNTIYF.

This clonotype came up a few times. This chain joins TRBV20-1 and TRBJ2-7, with 14 positions matching TRBD2. There are 17 residues in the CDR3. Germline CDR1 reads DFQATT; CDR2 reads SNEGSKA (reference sequence). V was pared by 2 bases and J by 2 bases, with 8 bases of the junction left unmatched. CDR3 residues: CSARSPLTSGRAYEQYF. The CDR3 DNA sequence: TGCAGTGCTAGATCCCCCCTGACTAGCGGGAGGGCCTACGAGCAGTACTTC.

This clonotype was recorded a few times. J is TRBJ2-7 and V is TRBV20-1; 11 nucleotides agree with TRBD2. Per the germline V gene, CDR1 is DFQATT and CDR2 is SNEGSKA (reference sequence). The CDR3 length is 15 residues. The V gene end was trimmed by 3 bases and the J gene end by 2 bases; junction bases not matched to a gene: 6. The CDR3 DNA is TGCAGTGCTAGTCAGAGACTAGCGGGAACCTACGAGCAGTACTTC. Translation gives CSASQRLAGTYEQYF.

CDR3 sequence (DNA): TGCGCCAGCAGCCACCCCAGCGCTGGGGCCAACGTCCTGACTTTC. Translation: CASSHPSAGANVLTF. The rearrangement joins TRBV4-1 to TRBJ2-6; D unclear. This CDR3 comprises 15 residues. Germline CDR1 MGHRA, CDR2 YSYEKL. V lost 3 bases and J 2 bases, leaving 8 bases between the germline ends.

This clonotype appeared many times. The V call is TRBV4-1, the J call TRBJ1-4; 9 bases are shared with TRBD1. V trimming: 3 bases; J trimming: 5 bases; junction bases outside the gene matches: 1. The V gene's germline CDR1 is MGHRA and CDR2 YSYEKL. The CDR3 is 14 amino acids. The CDR3 loop reads CASSHGQGNEKLFF. DNA of the CDR3: TGCGCCAGCAGCCATGGACAGGGGAATGAAAAACTGTTTTTT.

V and J are TRBV27 and TRBJ2-7; maybe TRBD2 (5 bases). Germline values: CDR1 MNHEY, CDR2 SMNVEV (reference sequence). Trimming pared 0 bases from V and 3 bases from J, leaving 9 bases between. The CDR3 covers 14 residues. CDR3 region: CASSLSLGDYEQYF. The CDR3 nucleotides read TGTGCCAGCAGTTTATCACTCGGGGACTACGAGCAGTACTTC.

The chain uses TRBV12-3 or TRBV12-4 and TRBJ2-7, with D uncertain. This CDR3 is 13 amino acids long. V was trimmed by 5 bases and J by 3 bases, leaving 11 bases between them. The CDR3 DNA is TGTGCCAGCAGTCTCCGGGTTTACTACGAGCAGTACTTC. Residues: CASSLRVYYEQYF.